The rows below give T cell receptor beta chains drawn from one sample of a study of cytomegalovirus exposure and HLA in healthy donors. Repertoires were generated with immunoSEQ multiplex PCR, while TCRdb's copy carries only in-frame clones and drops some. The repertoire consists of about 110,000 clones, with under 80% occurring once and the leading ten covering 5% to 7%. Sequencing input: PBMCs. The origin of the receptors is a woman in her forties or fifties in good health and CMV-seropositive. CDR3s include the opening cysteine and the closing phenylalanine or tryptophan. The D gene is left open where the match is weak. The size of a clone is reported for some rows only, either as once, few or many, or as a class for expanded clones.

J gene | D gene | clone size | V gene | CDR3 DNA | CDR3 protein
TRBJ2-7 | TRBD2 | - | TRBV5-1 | TGCGCCAGCAGCTTTGTACTTCGTGGGACTAGCGGCTACGAGCAGTACTTC | CASSFVLRGTSGYEQYF
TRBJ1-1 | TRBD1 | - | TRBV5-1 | TGCGCCAGCAGCTTGTACGGACAGGGAGGATGGGCTGAAGCTTTCTTT | CASSLYGQGGWAEAFF
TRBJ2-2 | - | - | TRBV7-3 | TGTGCCAGCAGCTTAAAAGGCCTAGCCGGCGGGGAGCTGTTTTTT | CASSLKGLAGGELFF
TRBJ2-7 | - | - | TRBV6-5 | TGTGCCAGCAGGAAGGGGCGACTCTACGAGCAGTACTTC | CASRKGRLYEQYF
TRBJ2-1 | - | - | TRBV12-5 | TGTGCTAGTGGTCCCGGGACATCGTTCTACAATGAGCAGTTCTTC | CASGPGTSFYNEQFF
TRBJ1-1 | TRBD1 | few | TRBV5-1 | TGCGCCAGCAGCCACAGGGGGCCGGACACTGAAGCTTTCTTT | CASSHRGPDTEAFF
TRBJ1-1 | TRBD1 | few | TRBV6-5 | TGTGCCAGCAACCACAGGGGGAACACTGAAGCTTTCTTT | CASNHRGNTEAFF
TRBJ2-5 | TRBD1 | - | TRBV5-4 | TGTGCCAGCACCGGGGACAGGGGGCTGGAGACCCAGTACTTC | CASTGDRGLETQYF
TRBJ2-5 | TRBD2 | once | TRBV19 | TGTGCCAGTACCTCGGCGGGGGGAGTTGAGACCCAGTACTTC | CASTSAGGVETQYF
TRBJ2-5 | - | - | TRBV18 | TGTGCCAGCTCACCACCGGGGAGCTGGCAAGAGACCCAGTACTTC | CASSPPGSWQETQYF
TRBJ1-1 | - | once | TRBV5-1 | TGCGCCAGCAGCTTAGGCGAGGACTCGGGGTGGCCGAACACTGAAGCTTTCTTT | CASSLGEDSGWPNTEAFF
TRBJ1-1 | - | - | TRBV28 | TGTGCCAGCAGTTTACTATCTGGGCTTGCTGAAGCTTTCTTT | CASSLLSGLAEAFF
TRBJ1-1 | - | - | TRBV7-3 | TGTGCCAGCAGCTTAGTTCCCCCACCAGGGGCTGAAGCTTTCTTT | CASSLVPPPGAEAFF
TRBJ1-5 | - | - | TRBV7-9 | TGTGCCAGCAGCTTAGGATCAGGGATTAGCAATCAGCCCCAGCATTTT | CASSLGSGISNQPQHF
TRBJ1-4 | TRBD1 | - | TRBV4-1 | TGTGCCAGCAGCCAAGATGGGGCAGGGGGGGAAAAACTGTTTTTT | CASSQDGAGGEKLFF
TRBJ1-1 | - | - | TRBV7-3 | TGTGCCAGCAGCAAATCGGGGGGGTCAGGCACTGAAGCTTTCTTT | CASSKSGGSGTEAFF
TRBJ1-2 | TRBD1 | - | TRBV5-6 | TGTGCCAGCAGCCCCACCCCGGACAGGGGAGGCTATGGCTACACCTTC | CASSPTPDRGGYGYTF
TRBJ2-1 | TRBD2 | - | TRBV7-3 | TGTGCCAGCAGCTTAAATAGCGGGGGGGTATATTTTGAGCAGTTCTTC | CASSLNSGGVYFEQFF
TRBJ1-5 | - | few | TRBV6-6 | TGTGCCAGCAGCCAGCCCGGAGGGCCCCAGCATTTT | CASSQPGGPQHF
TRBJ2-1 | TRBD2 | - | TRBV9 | TGTGCCAGCAGCGTGAGCGGGGGGAACAATGAGCAGTTCTTC | CASSVSGGNNEQFF
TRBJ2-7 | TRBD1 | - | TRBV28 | TGTGCCAGCAGATCGACAGGGGACGGCCCCTACGAGCAGTACTTC | CASRSTGDGPYEQYF
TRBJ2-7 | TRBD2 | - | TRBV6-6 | TGTGCCAGCAGTTCCCGACTAGCGCTCGAGCAGTACTTC | CASSSRLALEQYF
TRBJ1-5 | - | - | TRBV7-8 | TGTGCCAGCAGCCCTCCCCTCAGGGAAAGCAATCAGCCCCAGCATTTT | CASSPPLRESNQPQHF
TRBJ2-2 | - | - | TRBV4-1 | TGCGCCAGCAGCCAATACGGACAGTTTCCCAACACCGGGGAGCTGTTTTTT | CASSQYGQFPNTGELFF
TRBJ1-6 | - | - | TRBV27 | TGTGCCAGCAGTCCCTCACACCTTCCAAATAATTCACCCCTCCACTTT | CASSPSHLPNNSPLHF
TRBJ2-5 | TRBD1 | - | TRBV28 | TGTGCCAGCAGTTCTACAGGGGGCGGGTGGGAGACCCAGTACTTC | CASSSTGGGWETQYF
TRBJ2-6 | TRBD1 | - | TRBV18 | TGTGCCAGCTCACTAGGGACAGCTGGGGCCAACGTCCTGACTTTC | CASSLGTAGANVLTF
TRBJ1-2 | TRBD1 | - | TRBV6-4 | TGTGCCAGCAGTGACTCGTCGACAGGGGGGGTCTATGGCTACACCTTC | CASSDSSTGGVYGYTF
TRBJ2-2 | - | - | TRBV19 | TGTGCCAGTAATGGCCCGAACACCGGGGAGCTGTTTTTT | CASNGPNTGELFF
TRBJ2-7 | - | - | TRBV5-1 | TGCGCCAGCAGCTCCGGCCTCCTCGGTCTGGGGGGTGAGCAGTACTTC | CASSSGLLGLGGEQYF
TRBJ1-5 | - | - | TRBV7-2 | TGTGCCAGCAGCCAAGAGAGACTTAGCAATCAGCCCCAGCATTTT | CASSQERLSNQPQHF
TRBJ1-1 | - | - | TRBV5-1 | TGCGCCAGCAGCTTGGGGCCCCAGACAGGCCTGGGCACTGAAGCTTTCTTT | CASSLGPQTGLGTEAFF
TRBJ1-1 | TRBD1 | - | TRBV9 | TGTGCCAGCAGCTATACAGGGGAGGAGACTGAAGCTTTCTTT | CASSYTGEETEAFF
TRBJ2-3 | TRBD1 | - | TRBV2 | TGTGCCAGCAGTGAATCGGGACAGGGAGCAGATACGCAGTATTTT | CASSESGQGADTQYF
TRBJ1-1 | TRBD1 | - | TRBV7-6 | TGTGCCAGCAGCGACTACCGGGACAGCGGCACTGAAGCTTTCTTT | CASSDYRDSGTEAFF
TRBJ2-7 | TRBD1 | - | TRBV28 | TGTGCCAGCAGTCCGGTCCGGGACAGGCGCTCCTACGAGCAGTACTTC | CASSPVRDRRSYEQYF
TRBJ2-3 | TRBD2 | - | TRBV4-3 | TGCGCCAGCAGCCAAGACTGGCGGACTAGCGGGGGCACAGATACGCAGTATTTT | CASSQDWRTSGGTDTQYF
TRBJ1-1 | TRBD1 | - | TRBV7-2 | TGTGCCAGCAGCACCCCGGGACAGGGGGCGCGAGCTTTCTTT | CASSTPGQGARAFF
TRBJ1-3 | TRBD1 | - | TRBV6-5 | TGTGCCAGCAGGGACAGGCCAGGCGGAGGCACCATATATTTT | CASRDRPGGGTIYF
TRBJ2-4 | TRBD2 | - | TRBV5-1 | TGCGCCAGCAGCTTGGGGGCGGGAGAAAACATTCAGTACTTC | CASSLGAGENIQYF
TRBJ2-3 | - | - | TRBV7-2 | TGTGCCAGCAGCTTAGGCAACGAAGCGTCTCCTTATTTT | CASSLGNEASPYF
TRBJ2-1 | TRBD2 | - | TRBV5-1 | TGCGCCAGCAGCTTGGGACTAGCGGGGGCACAATCCTACAATGAGCAGTTCTTC | CASSLGLAGAQSYNEQFF
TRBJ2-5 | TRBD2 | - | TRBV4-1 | TGCGCCAGCAGCCAAGCTAGCGGGGCAACCCAAGAGACCCAGTACTTC | CASSQASGATQETQYF
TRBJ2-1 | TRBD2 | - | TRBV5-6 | TGTGCCAGCAGCTTGGGGGGACTAAACTACAATGAGCAGTTCTTC | CASSLGGLNYNEQFF
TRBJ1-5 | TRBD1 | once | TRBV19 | TGTGCCAGTAGTATCCTCCGGGACAGGAATCAGCCCCAGCATTTT | CASSILRDRNQPQHF
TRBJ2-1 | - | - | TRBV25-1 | TGTGCCAGCGAGGGAGGATCCGGAAAGTACAATGAGCAGTTCTTC | CASEGGSGKYNEQFF
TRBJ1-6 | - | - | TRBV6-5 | TGTGCCAGCAGACCGGGTATATCTTCACCCCTCCACTTT | CASRPGISSPLHF